The present TCR beta chain was sequenced within a study of blood T cell repertoires in COVID-19. This CDR3 region has 13 residues. CDR1 is SGDLS and CDR2 is YYNGEE in the germline V gene. Between the trimmed V and J ends, which lost 4 bases and 6 bases, there was a span of 11 bases. As handled by the study authors: Estimation of nucleated cell counts relied on the amplification of reference gene primers. The repertoire was sequenced with immunoSEQ multiplex PCR; TCRdb's copy has only in-frame clones and lacks some. The V and J calls and clone size were taken over from that table, and D and trimming were inferred from the DNA. The sample holds about 86,000 clones; roughly 84% are singletons and the top ten take approximately 11%.

The origin of this receptor is a man aged 65 to 85 with acute or convalescent COVID-19. The chain has TRBV9 and TRBJ1-5; maybe TRBD1 (5 bases). Input material: peripheral blood. The CDR3 DNA is TGTGCCAGCAGCCAGGGCGGCGGTCAGCCCCAGCATTTT. Translation gives CASSQGGGQPQHF.